Presented here are 20 T cell receptor beta chains from one specimen sequenced in a study of CD8+ T cells in alopecia areata. cDNA serving as the sequencing template came from extracted, reverse transcribed RNA. Profiled with immunoSEQ multiplex PCR; TCRdb holds only in-frame clones, not every one. This table has fewer than 70,000 clones, 44% appearing once. The sequenced material came from NKG2D-low CD8+ T cells sorted from blood. All receptors derive from a human donor with alopecia areata.

This clone came up once. The V call is TRBV27, the J call TRBJ1-1, with D possibly TRBD1 on 5 matching bases. Germline V gene data show CDR1 as MNHEY and CDR2 as SMNVEV (reference sequence). The CDR3 spans 16 residues. Trimming left V 0 bases short and J 0 bases short, with 11 bases between. In nucleotides, the CDR3 is TGTGCCAGCAGTTTATCGTCGGGACTCTTGAACACTGAAGCTTTCTTT. The encoded protein is CASSLSSGLLNTEAFF.

The gene calls are TRBV6-6 and TRBJ2-5, with D possibly being TRBD1 or TRBD2 (5 bases each). With 5 bases removed from V and 2 bases from J, the gap between germline ends came to 12 bases. The CDR3 totals 14 residues. Germline assignment: CDR1 MNHNY and CDR2 SVGAGI (reference sequence). CDR3 protein: CASSKRDGQETQYF. CDR3 bases: TGTGCCAGCAGTAAACGGGACGGACAAGAGACCCAGTACTTC.

This clone was seen just once. V gene TRBV30 combines with J gene TRBJ2-7, with D unclear. Germline V gives CDR1 GTSNPN, CDR2 SVGIG (reference sequence). The V end lost 5 bases, the J end lost 0 bases, and 11 bases lay between the germline ends. The CDR3 has 13 amino acids. CDR3 in amino acids: CAWGPGPSYEQYF. Written as DNA, the CDR3 is TGTGCCTGGGGGCCCGGGCCCTCCTACGAGCAGTACTTC.

The chain carries TRBV29-1 and TRBJ1-1; tentatively, D is TRBD1 (5 bases). V gave up 6 bases and J gave up 0 bases, with 14 bases separating them. The CDR3 totals 14 residues. Germline V gene sequence: CDR1 SQVTM, CDR2 ANQGSEA. The CDR3 loop is CSVAGGDLNTEAFF. The CDR3, as DNA: TGCAGCGTGGCCGGCGGGGACTTGAACACTGAAGCTTTCTTT.

V gene TRBV29-1 combines with J gene TRBJ1-2; D perhaps matches TRBD1 (6 bases). CDR3 length: 13 residues. V shed 4 bases and J shed 2 bases, with 11 bases lying between them. In germline, CDR1 is SQVTM, CDR2 ANQGSEA. CDR3 bases: TGCAGCGTTGTACAGGGTGGGAACTATGGCTACACCTTC. This sequence encodes CSVVQGGNYGYTF.

This clone was recorded a few times. The chain couples TRBV30 to TRBJ2-2; no clear D. V dropped 1 base and J dropped 0 bases, with 3 bases sitting between them. Germline V gene sequence: CDR1 GTSNPN, CDR2 SVGIG (reference sequence). CDR3 length: 13 residues. The CDR3 bases are TGTGCCTGGAGTGGATCGAACACCGGGGAGCTGTTTTTT. This codes for CAWSGSNTGELFF.

The rearrangement uses TRBV7-2 and TRBJ2-5, with 7 bases fitting TRBD2. CDR3 size: 19 residues. From germline, CDR1 is SGHTA and CDR2 FQGNSA. Trimming at V came to 3 bases and at J to 2 bases, leaving 18 bases not matched to a gene. The CDR3 sequence is CASSLRRRLKRDQQETQYF. In nucleotides, the CDR3 is TGTGCCAGCAGCTTGAGACGGAGGCTCAAGCGGGACCAACAAGAGACCCAGTACTTC. Together with reference TRBV7-2 and TRBJ2-5, the CDR3 gives the full variable domain: GAGVSQSPSNKVTEKGKDVELRCDPISGHTALYWYRQSLGQGLEFLIYFQGNSAPDKSGLPSDRFSAERTGGSVSTLTIQRTQQEDSAVYLCASSLRRRLKRDQQETQYFGPGTRLLVL.

The chain joins TRBV13 to TRBJ2-5; possibly TRBD1 or TRBD2 for D (5 bases each). This CDR3 comprises 13 residues. CDR1 PRHDT and CDR2 FYEKMQ come from the germline V gene (reference sequence). V was cut by 5 bases and J by 2 bases, with 9 bases left in between. CDR3 protein: CASSRDGQETQYF. Here the CDR3 DNA reads TGTGCCAGCAGCCGGGACGGACAAGAGACCCAGTACTTC.

This clone appeared a few times. The V gene is TRBV29-1, the J gene TRBJ2-7; weak D call: TRBD1 (6 bases). Germline V CDR1 and CDR2: SQVTM, ANQGSEA. Trimming left V 7 bases short and J 4 bases short, with 14 bases between. The CDR3 length is 12 residues. CDR3 loop: CSAHRDDYEQYF. The CDR3 coding sequence is TGCAGCGCACACAGGGACGATTACGAGCAGTACTTC.

J is TRBJ1-6 and V is TRBV7-9; D is possibly TRBD1 (6 bases). The CDR3 runs 15 residues. Germline V gene sequence: CDR1 SEHNR, CDR2 FQNEAQ (reference sequence). V was cut by 1 base and J by 7 bases, with 11 bases left in between. CDR3 loop: CASSLGTGKNSPLHF. The CDR3 bases are TGTGCCAGCAGCTTAGGAACAGGGAAGAATTCACCCCTCCACTTT.

A few counts support this clone. The chain couples TRBV27 to TRBJ2-1; no firm D call. The length of the CDR3 is 12 residues. Trimming cost V 3 bases and J 7 bases, with 7 bases left between them. Germline CDR1 and CDR2: MNHEY and SMNVEV (reference sequence). The chain's CDR3 is CASSLIGNEQFF. CDR3 coding DNA: TGTGCCAGCAGTTTGATCGGGAATGAGCAGTTCTTC.

This clone occurred a few times. V usage is TRBV29-1 and J usage is TRBJ1-1, with 7 nucleotides matching TRBD1. V lost 4 bases and J lost 0; bases outside the gene matches: 8. Germline V gene lookup returns CDR1 SQVTM and CDR2 ANQGSEA. The CDR3 length is 15 residues. The CDR3 loop is CSVGGRGDMNTEAFF. The CDR3, as DNA: TGCAGCGTTGGCGGCAGGGGGGACATGAACACTGAAGCTTTCTTT.

The rearrangement links TRBV7-2 to TRBJ2-2; D ambiguous. Germline V gives CDR1 SGHTA, CDR2 FQGNSA. V was cut by 3 bases and J by 3 bases, with 8 bases left in between. This CDR3 has 14 residues. CDR3 sequence reads: CASSFEVDTGELFF. Here the CDR3 DNA reads TGTGCCAGCAGCTTTGAGGTTGACACCGGGGAGCTGTTTTTT.

This chain connects TRBV7-9 to TRBJ2-5; the match to TRBD2 covers 7 bases. This CDR3 contains 13 residues. In germline, CDR1 is SEHNR, CDR2 FQNEAQ (reference sequence). The J segment lost 2 bases and the V segment lost 8 bases, leaving 5 bases of the junction unmatched. The CDR3 bases are TGTGCCAGCTGGGGAGGGTTACAAGAGACCCAGTACTTC. Translated, it gives CASWGGLQETQYF. Full variable domain (rest looked up from reference TRBV7-9 and TRBJ2-5): DTGVSQNPRHKITKRGQNVTFRCDPISEHNRLYWYRQTLGQGPEFLTYFQNEAQLEKSRLLSDRFSAERPKGSFSTLEIQRTEQGDSAMYLCASWGGLQETQYFGPGTRLLVL.

This clone was found once. The V and J genes are TRBV5-4 and TRBJ2-3; D is uncertain. The CDR3 runs 15 residues. Trimming removed 2 bases from V and 2 bases from J, with 12 bases in between. Germline lookup yields CDR1 SGHNT and CDR2 YYREEE (reference sequence). CDR3 nucleotides: TGTGCCAGCAGCTTAACTTCTGGATACACAGATACGCAGTATTTT. It specifies CASSLTSGYTDTQYF.

The rearrangement links TRBV5-1 to TRBJ2-7, with TRBD1 matching over 8 bases. V shed 5 bases, J shed 2 bases, and the junction held 6 bases outside the gene matches. This CDR3 has 14 residues. CDR1 is SGHRS and CDR2 is YFSETQ in the germline V gene. The CDR3 nucleotides are TGCGCCAGCAGATGGAGACAGGGGACCTACGAGCAGTACTTC. Amino acid sequence: CASRWRQGTYEQYF.

The chain has TRBV2 and TRBJ2-7; D might be TRBD2 (5 bases). The germline gives CDR1 SNHLY, CDR2 FYNNEI. The CDR3 runs 14 residues. The V and J ends lost 1 base and 3 bases respectively, with 10 bases between them. This chain's CDR3 is CASSEGWGVYEQYF. The CDR3 nucleotides are TGTGCCAGCAGTGAAGGGTGGGGAGTCTACGAGCAGTACTTC.

The chain carries TRBV9 and TRBJ2-3; 9 bases line up with TRBD2. The CDR3 has 15 amino acids. Trimming at V came to 4 bases and at J to 2 bases, leaving 5 bases not matched to a gene. Germline V CDR1 and CDR2: SGDLS, YYNGEE. CDR3 sequence (DNA): TGTGCCAGCAGCTATAGCGGGAGTTTCACAGATACGCAGTATTTT. This codes for CASSYSGSFTDTQYF.

This clone was found a few times. This sequence joins TRBV5-5 and TRBJ2-1; D unresolved. Germline lookup yields CDR1 SGHKS and CDR2 YYEKEE (reference sequence). The CDR3 sequence is 12 residues long. V was trimmed by 4 bases and J by 7 bases, leaving 9 bases between them. CDR3 in amino acids: CASSTSQNEQFF. For the CDR3, the DNA is TGTGCCAGCAGCACGTCTCAGAATGAGCAGTTCTTC.

The chain carries TRBV7-9 and TRBJ2-3; D gene uncertain. This CDR3 has 15 residues. Trimming shortened V by 3 bases and J by 0 bases, and 10 bases separated the two germline ends. Germline V gene data show CDR1 as SEHNR and CDR2 as FQNEAQ (reference sequence). The CDR3 reads CASSFRGSSTDTQYF. CDR3 sequence (DNA): TGTGCCAGCAGCTTTCGCGGTTCTAGCACAGATACGCAGTATTTT.